This record concerns one TCR beta chain sequence. No antigen is known for it. Clones were read by immunoSEQ multiplex PCR, and TCRdb kept only the in-frame ones, dropping some. The sample has about 110,000 clones; more than 90% are singletons. CDR1 is SEHNR, CDR2 FQNEAQ, per germline (reference sequence). The CDR3 is 14 residues long. Trimming shortened V by 1 base and J by 4 bases, and 10 bases separated the two germline ends. The data derive from a study of cytomegalovirus exposure and HLA in healthy donors. At the level of the study: A later analysis reported the same platform for the roughly 120 validation repertoires and the approximately 640 first-cohort repertoires.

Study outcomes and limitations: In vitro, a few CMV-associated chains proved specific for CMV antigens. Among TCR beta chains, those listed as cytomegalovirus-associated numbered some 160. Reported performance of the classifier showed diagnosis of cytomegalovirus status with high specificity and sensitivity.

Sequenced input: PBMCs. This chain uses TRBV7-9 with TRBJ1-1, with no clear D. The TCR was taken from a woman between 18 and 29 years old in good health and CMV-seronegative. CDR3 in DNA: TGTGCCAGCAGCTTAGGAGTGGGAGTCACTGAAGCTTTCTTT. Protein product: CASSLGVGVTEAFF.